Included here is one T cell receptor (beta chain) sequence, with context. There are 15 residues in the CDR3. V lost 0 bases, J lost 4 bases, and 2 bases stayed unmatched. Looked up from germline, CDR1 is SGHRS and CDR2 is YFSETQ. Source study methods: How many nucleated cells were present was estimated from reference gene primer amplification. Here immunoSEQ multiplex PCR was the method, and the copy in TCRdb shows in-frame clones only, minus some. Clone size and V and J calls were adopted from that table, with D and trimming inferred from the DNA. Here the sample spans around 100,000 clones, 88% being singletons. This record comes from a study of blood T cell repertoires in COVID-19. As for the study in general: The cDNA or gDNA used as material had been derived from T cells, B-cell-depleted T cells, or PBMCs.

This chain links TRBV5-1 with TRBJ1-2, with TRBD1 identical over 11 bases. This TCR came from a woman aged 60-70 years with acute or convalescent COVID-19. Sample: peripheral blood. CDR3 in amino acids: CASSLAGQGAYGYTF. CDR3 bases: TGCGCCAGCAGCTTGGCCGGACAGGGGGCCTATGGCTACACCTTC.